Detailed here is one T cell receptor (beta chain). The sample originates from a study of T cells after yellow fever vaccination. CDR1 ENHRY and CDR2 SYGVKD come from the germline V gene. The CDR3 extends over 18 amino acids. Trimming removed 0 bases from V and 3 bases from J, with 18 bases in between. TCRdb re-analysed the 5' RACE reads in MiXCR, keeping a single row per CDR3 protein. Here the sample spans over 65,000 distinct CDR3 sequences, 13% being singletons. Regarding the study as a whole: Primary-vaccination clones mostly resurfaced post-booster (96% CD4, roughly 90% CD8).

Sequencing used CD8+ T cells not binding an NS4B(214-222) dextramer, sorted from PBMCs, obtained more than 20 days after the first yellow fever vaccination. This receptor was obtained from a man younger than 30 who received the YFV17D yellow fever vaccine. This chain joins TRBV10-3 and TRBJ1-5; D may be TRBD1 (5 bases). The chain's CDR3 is CAISESAGLGAPNQPQHF. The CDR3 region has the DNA TGTGCCATCAGTGAGTCGGCGGGGTTAGGGGCCCCCAATCAGCCCCAGCATTTT.